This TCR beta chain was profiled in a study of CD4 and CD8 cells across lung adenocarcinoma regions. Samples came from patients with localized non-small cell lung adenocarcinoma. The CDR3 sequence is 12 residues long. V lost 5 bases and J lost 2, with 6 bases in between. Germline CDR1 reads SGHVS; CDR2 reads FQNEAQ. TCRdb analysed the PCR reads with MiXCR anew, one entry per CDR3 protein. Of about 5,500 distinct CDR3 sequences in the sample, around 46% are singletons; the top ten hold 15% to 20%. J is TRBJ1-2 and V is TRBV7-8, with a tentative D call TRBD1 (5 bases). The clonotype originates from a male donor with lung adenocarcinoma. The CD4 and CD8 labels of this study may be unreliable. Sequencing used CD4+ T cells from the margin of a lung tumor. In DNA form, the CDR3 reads TGTGCCAGCAGCCGGGACAACTATGGCTACACCTTC. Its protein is CASSRDNYGYTF.